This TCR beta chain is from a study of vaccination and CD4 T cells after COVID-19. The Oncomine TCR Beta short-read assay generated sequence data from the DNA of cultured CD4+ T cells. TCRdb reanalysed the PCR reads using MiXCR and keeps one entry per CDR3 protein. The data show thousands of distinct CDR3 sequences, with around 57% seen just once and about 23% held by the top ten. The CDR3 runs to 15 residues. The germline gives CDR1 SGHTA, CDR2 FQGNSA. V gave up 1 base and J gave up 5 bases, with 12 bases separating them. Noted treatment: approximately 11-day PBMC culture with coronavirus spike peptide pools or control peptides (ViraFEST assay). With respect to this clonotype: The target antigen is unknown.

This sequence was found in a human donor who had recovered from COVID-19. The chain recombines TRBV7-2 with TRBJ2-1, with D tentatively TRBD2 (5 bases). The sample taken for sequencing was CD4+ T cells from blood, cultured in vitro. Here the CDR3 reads CASSLGKGDNNEQFF. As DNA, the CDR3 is TGTGCCAGCAGCTTAGGAAAGGGAGACAACAATGAGCAGTTCTTC.